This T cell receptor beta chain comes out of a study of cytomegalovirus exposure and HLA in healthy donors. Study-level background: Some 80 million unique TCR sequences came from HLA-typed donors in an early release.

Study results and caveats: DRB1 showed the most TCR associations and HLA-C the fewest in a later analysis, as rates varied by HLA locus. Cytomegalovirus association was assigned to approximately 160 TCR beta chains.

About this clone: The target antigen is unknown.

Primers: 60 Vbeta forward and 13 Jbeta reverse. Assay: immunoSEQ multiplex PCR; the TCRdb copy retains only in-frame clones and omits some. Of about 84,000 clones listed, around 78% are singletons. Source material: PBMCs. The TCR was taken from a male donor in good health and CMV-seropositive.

CDR3 region: CASSVAEGTFSSYNEQFF. CDR3 sequence (DNA): TGTGCCAGCAGCGTAGCGGAGGGAACCTTCTCCTCCTACAATGAGCAGTTCTTC. This chain links TRBV9 with TRBJ2-1; possibly TRBD2 for D (6 bases). V was trimmed by 0 bases and J by 0 bases, leaving 16 bases between them. CDR3 length: 18 residues. Germline CDR1 and CDR2: SGDLS and YYNGEE.